This T cell receptor (beta chain) was captured by sequencing in a study of blood T cells in healthy people across ages. The study, taken as a whole, reports: Per-million-T-cell TCR beta diversity fell roughly linearly with age. Donor CMV status was unknown, possibly confounding expanded clonotype changes. It was the long-lived donors that had more naive CD4+ cells and higher diversity than aged donors.

This CDR3 is 13 amino acids long. The V and J ends lost 5 bases and 5 bases respectively, with 12 bases between them. Then a second PCR, running about 7 to 11 cycles, was carried out with a sample-barcoded 5' primer and a J-beta primer mix. TCRdb passed the 5' RACE reads through MiXCR, listing each CDR3 protein once. The table shows approximately 1.5 million distinct CDR3 sequences, with about 42% occurring only once. Ten or more counts support this clonotype. Its target is not known. Each sample yielded at least 7 million isolated PBMCs. The clonotype originates from a woman aged 18-30 years in good health. The sample was blood. The chain combines TRBV12-3 or TRBV12-4 with TRBJ2-5, with D possibly TRBD2 on 6 matching bases. Here the CDR3 DNA reads TGTGCCAGCAGTCTCTTTGGGGGGGAGACCCAGTACTTC. Protein product: CASSLFGGETQYF.